What follows are 26 T cell receptor beta chains derived from one specimen sequenced in a study of blood T cell repertoires in COVID-19. Here immunoSEQ multiplex PCR was the method, and the copy in TCRdb shows in-frame clones only, minus some. The sample lists more than 85,000 clones; about four fifths were seen once. Sample: peripheral blood. Source of these receptors: an older woman with acute or convalescent COVID-19.

J is TRBJ2-1 and V is TRBV7-9; TRBD2 matches at 7 bases. Trimming at V came to 1 base and at J to 4 bases, leaving 10 bases not matched to a gene. This CDR3 spans 17 amino acids. Germline CDR1 SEHNR, CDR2 FQNEAQ (reference sequence). In DNA, the CDR3 is TGTGCCAGCAGCTTAGATGGCGTGGGAGGGAGGTACAATGAGCAGTTCTTC. Translation gives CASSLDGVGGRYNEQFF. Full variable domain (missing parts from reference TRBV7-9 and TRBJ2-1): DTGVSQNPRHKITKRGQNVTFRCDPISEHNRLYWYRQTLGQGPEFLTYFQNEAQLEKSRLLSDRFSAERPKGSFSTLEIQRTEQGDSAMYLCASSLDGVGGRYNEQFFGPGTRLTVL.

A few counts support this clone. J is TRBJ1-3 and V is TRBV19; maybe TRBD1 (5 bases). Germline lookup yields CDR1 LNHDA and CDR2 SQIVND (reference sequence). V was clipped by 3 bases and J by 3 bases, with 12 bases between them. The CDR3 totals 15 residues. CDR3 residues: CASSIAQGGGNTIYF. As DNA, the CDR3 is TGTGCCAGTAGTATCGCCCAGGGAGGTGGAAACACCATATATTTT. The complete variable domain, with remaining parts taken from reference TRBV19 and TRBJ1-3, reads DGGITQSPKYLFRKEGQNVTLSCEQNLNHDAMYWYRQDPGQGLRLIYYSQIVNDFQKGDIAEGYSVSREKKESFPLTVTSAQKNPTAFYLCASSIAQGGGNTIYFGEGSWLTVV.

The chain employs TRBV7-9 and TRBJ2-6; a possible D gene is TRBD2 (7 bases). Germline CDR1 and CDR2: SEHNR and FQNEAQ (reference sequence). This CDR3 is built from 17 residues. V was trimmed by 0 bases and J by 2 bases, leaving 11 bases between them. The chain's CDR3 is CASSLARGGTGANVLTF. CDR3 in DNA: TGTGCCAGCAGCTTAGCGAGGGGGGGCACTGGGGCCAACGTCCTGACTTTC.

The chain is built from TRBV19 and TRBJ1-1; TRBD1 matches at 11 bases. Trimming cost V 3 bases and J 7 bases; bases outside gene matches: 1. CDR3 size: 13 residues. Germline CDR1 and CDR2: LNHDA and SQIVND (reference sequence). CDR3 DNA sequence: TGTGCCAGTAGTATGGGGACAGGGGGTGAAGCTTTCTTT. Translation: CASSMGTGGEAFF.

The chain carries TRBV6-2 or TRBV6-3 and TRBJ2-5; TRBD1 is a possible D gene (5 bases). In germline, CDR1 is MNHEY, CDR2 SVGEGT. The V gene lost 6 bases and the J gene lost 5 bases, with 16 bases spanning the gap. The CDR3 length is 14 residues. CDR3 sequence reads: CASSQKRGLETQYF. DNA for the CDR3: TGTGCCAGCAGCCAGAAAAGGGGTTTGGAGACCCAGTACTTC.

The rearrangement uses TRBV25-1 and TRBJ2-5, with 7 bases identical to TRBD2. Germline V gives CDR1 MGHDK, CDR2 SYGVNS. The CDR3 has 11 amino acids. The V segment lost 6 bases and the J segment 9 bases; nucleotides outside the gene matches: 4. As DNA, the CDR3 is TGTGCCAGCAGGAATCGGGAGGCCCAGTACTTC. It codes for CASRNREAQYF.

The chain is built from TRBV4-3 and TRBJ1-4, with 7 bases matching TRBD1. V was pared by 0 bases and J by 8 bases, with 6 bases of the junction left unmatched. In germline, CDR1 is LGHNA, CDR2 YSLEER. The CDR3 spans 15 residues. The CDR3 sequence is CASSQDNRGSEKLFF. The CDR3 bases are TGCGCCAGCAGCCAAGATAACAGGGGTAGCGAAAAACTGTTTTTT.

This chain joins TRBV5-3 and TRBJ2-3; tentative D call: TRBD2 (5 bases). TRBV5-3 is known as an ORF, though its function is uncertain. CDR3 length: 15 amino acids. The V and J ends lost 4 bases and 4 bases respectively, with 16 bases between them. The chain's CDR3 is CARSPQTEGPDTQYF. In DNA form, the CDR3 reads TGTGCCAGAAGCCCTCAGACCGAGGGCCCAGATACGCAGTATTTT.

The genes are TRBV19 and TRBJ2-1; the D is unclear. This CDR3 has 15 residues. Between the trimmed V and J ends, which lost 3 bases and 4 bases, there was a span of 13 bases. Germline CDR1 LNHDA, CDR2 SQIVND (reference sequence). The chain's CDR3 is CASSMQSQWYNEQFF. The CDR3 coding sequence is TGTGCCAGTAGTATGCAGTCTCAGTGGTACAATGAGCAGTTCTTC.

The rearrangement links TRBV5-1 to TRBJ2-1; TRBD2 matches at 7 bases. V dropped 1 base and J dropped 6; count of bases not matched to a gene: 16. CDR1 is SGHRS, CDR2 YFSETQ, per germline. The CDR3 is 18 amino acids. CDR3 sequence: CASSLMFGLAEAGNEQFF. The DNA of the CDR3 is TGCGCCAGCAGCTTGATGTTCGGGCTAGCGGAGGCCGGCAATGAGCAGTTCTTC.

This sequence joins TRBV7-8 and TRBJ2-5; 8 nucleotides match TRBD2. CDR1 and CDR2 from the germline V gene are SGHVS and FQNEAQ. Losses at the gene ends were 2 bases for V and 4 bases for J; bases not matched to a gene: 0. The CDR3 is made up of 13 amino acids. The CDR3 loop reads CASSLTSGETQYF. The CDR3 bases are TGTGCCAGCAGCTTAACTAGCGGAGAGACCCAGTACTTC.

The rearrangement uses TRBV3-1 (or the pseudogene TRBV3-2) and TRBJ2-1, with TRBD2 as a possible D gene (6 bases). Looked up from germline, CDR1 is LGHDT and CDR2 is YNNKEL (reference sequence). Trimming removed 0 bases at V and 3 bases at J, with 18 bases between. CDR3 length: 18 residues. Here the CDR3 reads CASSQERSLWDFYNEQFF. The DNA for the CDR3 is TGTGCCAGCAGCCAAGAAAGGTCCCTTTGGGACTTCTACAATGAGCAGTTCTTC.

This chain uses TRBV3-1 (or the pseudogene TRBV3-2) with TRBJ2-4, with TRBD1 identical over 8 bases. Germline-derived CDR1 and CDR2 are LGHDT and YNNKEL (reference sequence). The CDR3 has 13 amino acids. V shed 6 bases and J 8 bases; nucleotides not matched to a gene: 6. CDR3 DNA: TGTGCCAGCAGGCCAGGGGGCGAGGACATTCAGTACTTC. This gives the protein CASRPGGEDIQYF.

The chain uses TRBV9 and TRBJ1-5, with 9 bases matching TRBD1. V lost 0 bases, J lost 5 bases, and 0 bases stayed unmatched. Germline V gives CDR1 SGDLS, CDR2 YYNGEE. The CDR3 has 14 residues. The CDR3 reads CASSVGTGDQPQHF. The CDR3 DNA reads as TGTGCCAGCAGCGTAGGGACAGGGGATCAGCCCCAGCATTTT.

The chain combines TRBV4-2 with TRBJ1-1, with 7 bases lining up with TRBD1. Germline lookup yields CDR1 LGHNA and CDR2 YNFKEQ. The CDR3 length is 17 residues. The V and J ends lost 3 bases and 0 bases, in that order; junction bases with no gene match: 10. CDR3 in amino acids: CASSQRAGGTVNTEAFF. CDR3 bases: TGTGCCAGCAGCCAGCGCGCCGGAGGGACAGTGAACACTGAAGCTTTCTTT.

This chain connects TRBV5-1 to TRBJ1-4, with TRBD1 as a possible D gene (6 bases). Per germline, CDR1 SGHRS and CDR2 YFSETQ. The germline V and J ends were trimmed by 7 bases and 7 bases, with 20 bases remaining between them. The CDR3 covers 15 residues. CDR3 loop: CASGVHSGEGEKLFF. The CDR3 DNA reads TGCGCCAGCGGAGTCCATTCAGGGGAAGGTGAAAAACTGTTTTTT.

The V and J genes are TRBV4-3 and TRBJ2-1; 15 nucleotides match TRBD2. Germline V gene data show CDR1 as LGHNA and CDR2 as YSLEER. This CDR3 has 17 residues. V dropped 0 bases and J dropped 4; count of bases not matched to a gene: 1. The DNA for the CDR3 is TGCGCCAGCAGCCAAGAGGGACTAGCGGGAGGTTACAATGAGCAGTTCTTC. Amino acid sequence: CASSQEGLAGGYNEQFF.

The gene calls are TRBV4-3 and TRBJ1-6, with a tentative D call TRBD1 (6 bases). Between the trimmed V and J ends, which lost 0 bases and 8 bases, there was a span of 11 bases. The CDR3 loop spans 15 amino acids. From germline, CDR1 is LGHNA and CDR2 YSLEER. This CDR3 is CASSQEVGQHSPLHF. The CDR3 nucleotides are TGCGCCAGCAGCCAAGAGGTCGGACAGCATTCACCCCTCCACTTT.

The V call is TRBV24-1, the J call TRBJ2-5; no definite D call. Per the germline V gene, CDR1 is KGHDR and CDR2 is SFDVKD. The V and J ends lost 2 bases and 1 base respectively, with 7 bases between them. The length of the CDR3 is 14 residues. The CDR3 bases are TGTGCCACCAGTGATTCCCCCGGCCAAGAGACCCAGTACTTC. This sequence encodes CATSDSPGQETQYF.

The V gene is TRBV6-5, the J gene TRBJ1-6; a weak D match, TRBD1 (5 bases). Germline V gene sequence: CDR1 MNHEY, CDR2 SVGAGI. CDR3 length equals 15 residues. Trimming left V 0 bases short and J 7 bases short, with 10 bases between. In DNA form, the CDR3 reads TGTGCCAGCAGTTACTCGAAGGGGCTCAATTCACCCCTCCACTTT. Its translation is CASSYSKGLNSPLHF.

There are a few counts of this clone. This chain uses TRBV27 with TRBJ2-7; possibly TRBD1 for D (5 bases). Looked up from germline, CDR1 is MNHEY and CDR2 is SMNVEV (reference sequence). This CDR3 has 12 amino acids. Trimming removed 6 bases at V and 5 bases at J, with 11 bases between. The CDR3 DNA is TGTGCCAGCAGGGACATGGCAAACGAGCAGTACTTC. The encoded protein is CASRDMANEQYF.

The chain has TRBV10-3 and TRBJ2-3, with 8 bases that match TRBD2. The CDR3 has 19 amino acids. Germline CDR1 reads ENHRY; CDR2 reads SYGVKD. With V trimmed by 0 bases and J by 2 bases, 13 bases remained unmatched. The chain's CDR3 is CAISESILPSSGYTDTQYF. As DNA, the CDR3 is TGTGCCATCAGTGAGTCGATTCTTCCATCTAGCGGGTACACAGATACGCAGTATTTT.

This clone was detected only once. At the DNA level, this CDR3 is encoded by other sequences in the same sample as well. Here the CDR3 reads CASSIRGSYNEQFF. CDR3 DNA sequence: TGTGCCAGTAGTATCAGGGGATCCTACAATGAGCAGTTCTTC. The V gene is TRBV19, the J gene TRBJ2-1; perhaps TRBD1 as D (6 bases). CDR3 length: 14 amino acids. Germline V gives CDR1 LNHDA, CDR2 SQIVND (reference sequence). V lost 3 bases and J 1 base, leaving 7 bases between the germline ends.

J is TRBJ2-3 and V is TRBV7-6, with 10 bases fitting TRBD2. After removal of 6 bases from V and 6 bases from J, the junction contained 9 bases not matched to a gene. This CDR3 contains 15 residues. CDR1 SGHVS and CDR2 FNYEAQ come from the germline V gene. The CDR3 bases are TGTGCCAGCAGGATGAGCGGGGGGGCCGCGGATACGCAGTATTTT. The encoded protein is CASRMSGGAADTQYF.

This clone came up once. V and J are TRBV11-2 and TRBJ2-3; 9 positions agree with TRBD2. From germline, CDR1 is SGHAT and CDR2 FQNNGV. V shed 6 bases, J shed 4 bases, and the junction held 8 bases outside the gene matches. The CDR3 runs 15 residues. CDR3 sequence (DNA): TGTGCCAGCAGTTCCAATAGCGGGAGTGCAGATACGCAGTATTTT. Its translation: CASSSNSGSADTQYF.

The genes are TRBV3-1 (or the pseudogene TRBV3-2) and TRBJ1-2; D possibly corresponds to TRBD1 (6 bases). V was clipped by 1 base and J by 4 bases, with 19 bases between them. The CDR3 loop spans 17 amino acids. CDR1 is LGHDT and CDR2 is YNNKEL in the germline V gene (reference sequence). This CDR3 is CASSQGCRGRGIYGYTF. CDR3 in DNA: TGTGCCAGCAGCCAAGGCTGTCGGGGCAGGGGAATCTATGGCTACACCTTC.